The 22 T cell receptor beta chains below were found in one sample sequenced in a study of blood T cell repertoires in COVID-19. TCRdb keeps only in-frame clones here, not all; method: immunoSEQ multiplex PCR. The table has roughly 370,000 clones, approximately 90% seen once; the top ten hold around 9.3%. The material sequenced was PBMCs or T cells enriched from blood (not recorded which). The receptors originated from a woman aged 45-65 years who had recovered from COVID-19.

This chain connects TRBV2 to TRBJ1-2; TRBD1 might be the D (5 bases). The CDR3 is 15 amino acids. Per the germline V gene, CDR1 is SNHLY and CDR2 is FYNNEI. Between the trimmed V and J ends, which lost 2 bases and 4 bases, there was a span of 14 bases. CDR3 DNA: TGTGCCAGCAGTGAACCGTCCTTGGGGCTCTATGGCTACACCTTC. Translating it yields CASSEPSLGLYGYTF.

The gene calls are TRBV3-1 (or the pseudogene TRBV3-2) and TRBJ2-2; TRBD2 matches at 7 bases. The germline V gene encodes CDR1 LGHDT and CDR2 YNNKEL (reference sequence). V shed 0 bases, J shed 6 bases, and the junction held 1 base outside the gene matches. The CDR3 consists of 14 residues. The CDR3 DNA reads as TGTGCCAGCAGCCAAGAGGGGGGGTCCGGGGAGCTGTTTTTT. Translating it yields CASSQEGGSGELFF.

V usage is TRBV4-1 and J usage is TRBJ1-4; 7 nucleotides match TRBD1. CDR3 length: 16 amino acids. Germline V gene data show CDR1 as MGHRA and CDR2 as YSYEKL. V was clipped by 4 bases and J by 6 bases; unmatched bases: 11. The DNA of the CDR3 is TGCGCCAGCAGCCCTCGGTCGGCAGGGGGAGATGAAAAACTGTTTTTT. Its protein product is CASSPRSAGGDEKLFF.

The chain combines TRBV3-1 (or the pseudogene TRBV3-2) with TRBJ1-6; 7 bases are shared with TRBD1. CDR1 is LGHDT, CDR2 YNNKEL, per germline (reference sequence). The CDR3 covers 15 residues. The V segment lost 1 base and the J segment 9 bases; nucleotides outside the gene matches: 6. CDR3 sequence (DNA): TGTGCCAGCAGCCAAGGACAGGGTAAGACTTCACCCCTCCACTTT. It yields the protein CASSQGQGKTSPLHF.

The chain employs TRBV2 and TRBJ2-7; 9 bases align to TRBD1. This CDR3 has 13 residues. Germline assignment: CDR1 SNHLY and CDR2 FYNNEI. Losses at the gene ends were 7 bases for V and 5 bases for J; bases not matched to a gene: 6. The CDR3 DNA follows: TGTGCCAGCACGGGACAGGGTATCCACGAGCAGTACTTC. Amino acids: CASTGQGIHEQYF.

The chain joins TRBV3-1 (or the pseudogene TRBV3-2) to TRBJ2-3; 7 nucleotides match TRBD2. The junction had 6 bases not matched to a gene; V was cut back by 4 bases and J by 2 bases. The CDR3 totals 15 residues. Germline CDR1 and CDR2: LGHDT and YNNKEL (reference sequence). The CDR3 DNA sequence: TGTGCCAGCAGCCTGACTAGCAGCTACACAGATACGCAGTATTTT. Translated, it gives CASSLTSSYTDTQYF.

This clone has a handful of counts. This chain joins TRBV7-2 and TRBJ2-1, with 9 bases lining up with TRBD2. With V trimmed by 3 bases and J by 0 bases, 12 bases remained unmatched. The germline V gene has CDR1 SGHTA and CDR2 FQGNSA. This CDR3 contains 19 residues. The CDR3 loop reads CASSLFPSGDSSSYNEQFF. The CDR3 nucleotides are TGTGCCAGCAGCTTGTTCCCTAGCGGGGACTCCAGCTCCTACAATGAGCAGTTCTTC.

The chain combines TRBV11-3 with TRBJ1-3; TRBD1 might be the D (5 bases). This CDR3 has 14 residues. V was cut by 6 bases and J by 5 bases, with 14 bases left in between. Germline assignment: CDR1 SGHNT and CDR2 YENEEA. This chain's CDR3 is CASSSDNLRNTIYF. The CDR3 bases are TGTGCCAGCAGTTCGGACAATTTGAGAAACACCATATATTTT.

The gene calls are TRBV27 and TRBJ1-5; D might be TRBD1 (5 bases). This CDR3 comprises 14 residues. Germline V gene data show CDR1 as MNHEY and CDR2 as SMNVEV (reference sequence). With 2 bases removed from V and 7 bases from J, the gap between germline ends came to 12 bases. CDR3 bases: TGTGCCAGCAGTTTACAGGGAAACGAACAGCCCCAGCATTTT. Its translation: CASSLQGNEQPQHF.

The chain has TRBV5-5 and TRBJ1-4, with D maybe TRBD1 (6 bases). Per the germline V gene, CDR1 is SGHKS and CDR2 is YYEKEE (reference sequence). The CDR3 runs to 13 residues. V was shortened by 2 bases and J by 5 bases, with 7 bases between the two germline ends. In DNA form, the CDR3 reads TGTGCCAGCAGCTTTCAGGGGAATGAAAAACTGTTTTTT. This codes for CASSFQGNEKLFF. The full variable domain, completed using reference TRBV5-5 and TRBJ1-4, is DAGVTQSPTHLIKTRGQQVTLRCSPISGHKSVSWYQQVLGQGPQFIFQYYEKEERGRGNFPDRFSARQFPNYSSELNVNALLLGDSALYLCASSFQGNEKLFFGSGTQLSVL.

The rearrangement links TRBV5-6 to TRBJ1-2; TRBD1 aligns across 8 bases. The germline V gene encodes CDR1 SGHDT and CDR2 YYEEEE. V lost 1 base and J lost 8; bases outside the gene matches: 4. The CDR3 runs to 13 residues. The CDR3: CASSLQGAWGYTF. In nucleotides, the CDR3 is TGTGCCAGCAGCTTGCAGGGGGCGTGGGGCTACACCTTC.

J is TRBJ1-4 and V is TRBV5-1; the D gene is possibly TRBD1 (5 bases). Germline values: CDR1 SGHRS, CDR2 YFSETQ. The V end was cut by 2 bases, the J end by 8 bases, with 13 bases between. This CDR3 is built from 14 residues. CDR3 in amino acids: CASSLGAAMEKLFF. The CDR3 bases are TGCGCCAGCAGCTTAGGGGCGGCTATGGAAAAACTGTTTTTT.

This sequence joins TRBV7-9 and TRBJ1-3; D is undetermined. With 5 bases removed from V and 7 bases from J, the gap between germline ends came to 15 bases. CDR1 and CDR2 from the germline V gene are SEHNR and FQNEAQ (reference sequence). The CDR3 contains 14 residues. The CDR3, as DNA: TGTGCCAGCAGCCCAACGAGGGTGCGGAACACCATATATTTT. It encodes CASSPTRVRNTIYF.

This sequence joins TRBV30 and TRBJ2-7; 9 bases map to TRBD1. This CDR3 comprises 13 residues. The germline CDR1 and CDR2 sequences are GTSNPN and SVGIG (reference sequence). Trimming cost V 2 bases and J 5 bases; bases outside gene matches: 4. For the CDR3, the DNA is TGTGCCTGGAGTTACGGACAGGGGAACGAGCAGTACTTC. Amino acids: CAWSYGQGNEQYF. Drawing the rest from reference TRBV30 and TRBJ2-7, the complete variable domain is SQTIHQWPATLVQPVGSPLSLECTVEGTSNPNLYWYRQAAGRGLQLLFYSVGIGQISSEVPQNLSASRPQDRQFILSSKKLLLSDSGFYLCAWSYGQGNEQYFGPGTRLTVT.

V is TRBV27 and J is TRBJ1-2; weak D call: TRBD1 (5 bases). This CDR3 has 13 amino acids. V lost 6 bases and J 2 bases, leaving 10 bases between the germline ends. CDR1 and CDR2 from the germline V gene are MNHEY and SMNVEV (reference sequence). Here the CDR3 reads CASSEDSNYGYTF. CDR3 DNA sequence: TGTGCCAGCAGCGAAGACAGCAACTATGGCTACACCTTC.

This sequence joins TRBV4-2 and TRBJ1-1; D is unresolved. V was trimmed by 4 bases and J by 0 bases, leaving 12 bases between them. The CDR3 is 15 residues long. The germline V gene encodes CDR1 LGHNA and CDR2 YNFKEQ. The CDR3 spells CASSPRLGMNTEAFF. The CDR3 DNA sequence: TGTGCCAGCAGCCCTAGACTAGGGATGAACACTGAAGCTTTCTTT.

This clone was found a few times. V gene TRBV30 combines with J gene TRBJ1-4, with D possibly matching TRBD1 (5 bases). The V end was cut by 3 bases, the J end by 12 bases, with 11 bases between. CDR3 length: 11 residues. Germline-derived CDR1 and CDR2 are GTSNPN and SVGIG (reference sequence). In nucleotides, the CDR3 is TGTGCCTGGAGCCGGGGGAGGCAACTGTTTTTT. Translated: CAWSRGRQLFF.

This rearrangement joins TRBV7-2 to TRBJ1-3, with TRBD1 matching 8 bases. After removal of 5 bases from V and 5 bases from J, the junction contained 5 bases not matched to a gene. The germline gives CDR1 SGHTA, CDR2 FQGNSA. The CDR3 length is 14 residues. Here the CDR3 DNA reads TGTGCCAGCAGCGGACAGGGTTCGAGAAACACCATATATTTT. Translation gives CASSGQGSRNTIYF.

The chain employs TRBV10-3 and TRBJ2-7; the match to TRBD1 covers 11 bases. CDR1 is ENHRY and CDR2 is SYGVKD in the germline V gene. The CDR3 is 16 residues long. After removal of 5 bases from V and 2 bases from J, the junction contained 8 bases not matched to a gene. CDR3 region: CAISRTGTGGAYEQYF. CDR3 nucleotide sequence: TGTGCCATCAGTCGAACCGGGACAGGGGGGGCCTACGAGCAGTACTTC.

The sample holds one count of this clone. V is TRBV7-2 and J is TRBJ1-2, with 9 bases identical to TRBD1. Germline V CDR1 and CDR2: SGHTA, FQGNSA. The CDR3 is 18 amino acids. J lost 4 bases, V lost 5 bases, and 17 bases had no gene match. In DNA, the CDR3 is TGTGCCAGCAGCCCAAGACTGGCCACCAAGACAGGGGGCTATGGCTACACCTTC. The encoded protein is CASSPRLATKTGGYGYTF.

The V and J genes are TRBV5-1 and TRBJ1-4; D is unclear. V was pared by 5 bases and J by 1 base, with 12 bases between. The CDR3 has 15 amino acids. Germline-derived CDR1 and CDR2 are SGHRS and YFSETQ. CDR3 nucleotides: TGCGCCAGCAGTATGACCCGGGGAACTAATGAAAAACTGTTTTTT. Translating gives CASSMTRGTNEKLFF.

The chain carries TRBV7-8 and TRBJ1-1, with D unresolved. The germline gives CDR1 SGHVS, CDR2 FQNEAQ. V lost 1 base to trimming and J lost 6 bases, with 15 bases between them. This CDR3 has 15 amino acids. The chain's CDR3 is CASSLEYRGSPEAFF. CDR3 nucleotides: TGTGCCAGCAGCTTAGAGTACAGAGGGTCCCCTGAAGCTTTCTTT.